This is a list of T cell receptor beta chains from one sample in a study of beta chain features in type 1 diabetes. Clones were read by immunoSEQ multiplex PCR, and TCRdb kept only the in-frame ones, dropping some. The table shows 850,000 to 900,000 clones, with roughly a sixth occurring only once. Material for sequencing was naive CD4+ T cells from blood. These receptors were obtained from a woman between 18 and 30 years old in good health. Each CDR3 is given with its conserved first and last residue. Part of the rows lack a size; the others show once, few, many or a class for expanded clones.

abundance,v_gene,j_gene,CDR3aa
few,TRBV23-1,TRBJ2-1,CASSPPGPPSGPYNEQFF
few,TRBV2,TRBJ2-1,CASSELAGYNEQFF
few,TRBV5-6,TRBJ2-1,CASSLGKGTYNEQFF
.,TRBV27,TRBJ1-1,CASSPRQTNTEAFF
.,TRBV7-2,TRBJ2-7,CASSLVGGSYEQYF
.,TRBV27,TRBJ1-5,CASRNREASNQPQHF
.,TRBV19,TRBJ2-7,CASSVSGSTYEQYF
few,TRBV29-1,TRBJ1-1,CSVTQGGAEAFF
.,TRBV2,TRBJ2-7,CASRRLAGFSDEQYF
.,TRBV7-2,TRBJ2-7,CASSRQGYEQYF
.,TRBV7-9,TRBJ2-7,CASSFTGRGEQYF
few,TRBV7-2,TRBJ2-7,CASSPPRETYEQYF
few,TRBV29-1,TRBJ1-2,CSVEAGTTYGYTF
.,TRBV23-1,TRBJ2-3,CASSPRQGPDPSQYF
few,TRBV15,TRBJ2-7,CATSVDRLGYEQYF
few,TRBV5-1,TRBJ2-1,CASSLRRSSYNEQFF